Below, 9 T cell receptor beta chains from the same sample are listed, as sequenced in a study of Graves' ophthalmopathy and Graves' hyperthyroidism. Amplification from RNA transcripts yielded the TCR beta CDR3 regions. HTBI primers were used in a first-round RT-PCR, which preceded a second-round multiplex PCR. TCRdb reprocessed the multiplex PCR reads via MiXCR and lists one record per CDR3 protein. This table holds over a million distinct CDR3 sequences, approximately 35% found once. Sequencing used peripheral blood or thyroid tissue (not recorded which). The receptors shown here come from an adult man with Graves' hyperthyroidism.

The chain couples TRBV7-2 to TRBJ1-4, with 7 bases aligning to TRBD1. The trim removed 5 bases at V and 5 bases at J, leaving 8 bases unmatched. Germline V gene sequence: CDR1 SGHTA, CDR2 FQGNSA. The CDR3 sequence is 15 residues long. The DNA of the CDR3 is TGTGCCAGCAGCCCCAGGGACAGCTACAATGAAAAACTGTTTTTT. This translates into CASSPRDSYNEKLFF.

This clonotype has more than one count but fewer than ten. V usage is TRBV6-5 and J usage is TRBJ1-5; 10 bases fit TRBD1. J gave up 6 bases and V 6 bases, and 8 bases lay outside the gene matches. Germline CDR1 MNHEY, CDR2 SVGAGI. The CDR3 has 15 amino acids. This CDR3 reads CASSPGTGVSQPQHF. The DNA for the CDR3 is TGTGCCAGCAGCCCCGGGACAGGGGTTAGTCAGCCCCAGCATTTT.

This clonotype was counted at least ten times. This chain uses TRBV20-1 with TRBJ1-4; D ambiguous. The germline V gene encodes CDR1 DFQATT and CDR2 SNEGSKA (reference sequence). This CDR3 has 12 residues. Trimming shortened V by 3 bases and J by 5 bases, and 7 bases separated the two germline ends. The CDR3 protein is CSARTGNEKLFF. The CDR3 nucleotides are TGCAGTGCTAGGACGGGGAATGAAAAACTGTTTTTT.

This clonotype was seen ten or more times. The chain joins TRBV10-3 to TRBJ2-7, with 11 positions matching TRBD2. Per the germline V gene, CDR1 is ENHRY and CDR2 is SYGVKD. J lost 2 bases, V lost 3 bases, and 12 bases had no gene match. CDR3 length equals 18 residues. The DNA for the CDR3 is TGTGCCATCAGTGAAAGGGGCTTTGGTAGCGGGAGGGCCTACGAGCAGTACTTC. This sequence encodes CAISERGFGSGRAYEQYF.

In its sample, this clonotype was seen many times. CDR3: CAISETRGGNQPQHF. CDR3 DNA: TGTGCCATCAGTGAGACGAGGGGTGGCAATCAGCCCCAGCATTTT. V and J are TRBV10-3 and TRBJ1-5, with a possible D match to TRBD1 (5 bases). Looked up from germline, CDR1 is ENHRY and CDR2 is SYGVKD. The V end lost 2 bases, the J end lost 2 bases, and 10 bases lay between the germline ends. The CDR3 extends over 15 amino acids.

The V and J genes are TRBV7-2 and TRBJ1-6; 8 bases are shared with TRBD1. Trimming removed 5 bases from V and 8 bases from J; junction bases left unmatched: 8. CDR1 is SGHTA and CDR2 is FQGNSA in the germline V gene. The CDR3 covers 15 residues. The CDR3 spells CASSLRTGIDSPLHF. In nucleotides, the CDR3 is TGTGCCAGCAGCCTCCGGACAGGGATAGATTCACCCCTCCACTTT.

This clonotype has at least ten counts. The rearrangement joins TRBV10-3 to TRBJ2-7, with 7 bases lining up with TRBD1. V lost 2 bases to trimming and J lost 4 bases; unmatched junction nucleotides: 8. The CDR3 extends over 15 amino acids. Germline V CDR1 and CDR2: ENHRY, SYGVKD. In DNA form, the CDR3 reads TGTGCCATCAGTGAGAACCCGACAGGGATGTACGAGCAGTACTTC. This sequence encodes CAISENPTGMYEQYF.

The chain uses TRBV13 and TRBJ1-6; possibly TRBD1 for D (6 bases). V shed 5 bases and J shed 8 bases, with 13 bases lying between them. CDR1 is PRHDT, CDR2 FYEKMQ, per germline (reference sequence). The CDR3 is 14 residues long. The DNA of the CDR3 is TGTGCCAGCAGCGAGGACAGAATGGATTCACCCCTCCACTTT. It codes for CASSEDRMDSPLHF.

The sample holds many counts of this clonotype. The rearrangement links TRBV19 to TRBJ2-5; D ambiguous. The CDR3 has 9 residues. Germline loops: CDR1 LNHDA, CDR2 SQIVND (reference sequence). With 9 bases removed from V and 6 bases from J, the gap between germline ends came to 5 bases. The CDR3 bases are TGTGCCAGAGGGAAGACCCAGTACTTC. It translates to CARGKTQYF.